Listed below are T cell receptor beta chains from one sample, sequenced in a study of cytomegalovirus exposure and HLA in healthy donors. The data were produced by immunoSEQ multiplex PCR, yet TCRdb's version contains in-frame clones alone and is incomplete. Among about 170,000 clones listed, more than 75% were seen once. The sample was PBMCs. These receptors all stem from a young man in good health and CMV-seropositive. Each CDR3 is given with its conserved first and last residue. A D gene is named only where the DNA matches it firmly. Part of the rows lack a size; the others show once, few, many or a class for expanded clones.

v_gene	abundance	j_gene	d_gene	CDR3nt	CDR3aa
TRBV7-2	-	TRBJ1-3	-	TGTGCCGGCAGCTACACCAAAAACTCTGGAAACACCATATATTTT	CAGSYTKNSGNTIYF
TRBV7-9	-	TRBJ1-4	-	TGTTCCAGCAGCTCCATTAATGAAAAACTGTTTTTT	CSSSSINEKLFF
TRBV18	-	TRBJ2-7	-	TGTGCCAGCTCACCTTTAAAACTAGTCGACGAGCAGTACTTC	CASSPLKLVDEQYF
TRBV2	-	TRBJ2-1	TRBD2	TGTGCCAGCAGTGAAAGGGCTAGCGGCGCGGGGAATGAGCAGTTCTTC	CASSERASGAGNEQFF
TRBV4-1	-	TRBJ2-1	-	TGCGCCAGCAGCCAAGAGTTTGTGTACTCCTACAATGAGCAGTTCTTC	CASSQEFVYSYNEQFF
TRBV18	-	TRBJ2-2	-	TGTGCCAGCTCCCTCCTAGGGAACACCGGGGAGCTGTTTTTT	CASSLLGNTGELFF
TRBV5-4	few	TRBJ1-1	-	TGTGCCAGCAGCCCTAGCGGGTTCCTAGGGAACACTGAAGCTTTCTTT	CASSPSGFLGNTEAFF
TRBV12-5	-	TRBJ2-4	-	TGTGCTAGTGGCCTTGATGGGGCTCGAGCCAAAAACATTCAGTACTTC	CASGLDGARAKNIQYF
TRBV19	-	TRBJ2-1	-	TGTGCCAGTAGTGGGGGCGCGGGGGTATACAATGAGCAGTTCTTC	CASSGGAGVYNEQFF
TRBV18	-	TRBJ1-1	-	TGTGCCAGCTCATGGACGGACAGCACTGAAGCTTTCTTT	CASSWTDSTEAFF
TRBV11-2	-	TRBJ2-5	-	TGTGCCAGCAGCTGGAGCAGGGCCCAAGAGACCCAGTACTTC	CASSWSRAQETQYF
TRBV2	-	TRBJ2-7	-	TGTGCCAGCACCCTAGGGGAACTTCCTCCTGCTTACGAGCAGTACTTC	CASTLGELPPAYEQYF
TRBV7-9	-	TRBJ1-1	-	TGTGCCAGCAGCCCCCGAGGACAGATCATGAACACTGAAGCTTTCTTT	CASSPRGQIMNTEAFF
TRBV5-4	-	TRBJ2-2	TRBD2	TGTGCCAGCAGCCCGGGGGGGGAGTTAAGTACCGGGGAGCTGTTTTTT	CASSPGGELSTGELFF
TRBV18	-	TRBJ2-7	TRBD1	TGTGCCAGCTCACCAACCACAGGGGACGGAGAGCAGTACTTC	CASSPTTGDGEQYF